These 2 T cell receptor beta chains came from one sample sequenced in a study of blood T cell repertoires in COVID-19. The method was immunoSEQ multiplex PCR; TCRdb's version includes in-frame clones alone and lacks a portion of them. The data contain 150,000 to 200,000 clones, around 90% of them singletons. Sequenced input: peripheral blood. The receptors stem from a human donor in a cohort sampled during active COVID-19.

This rearrangement joins TRBV4-3 to TRBJ1-4; D is ambiguous. CDR3 size: 15 residues. Germline V gene sequence: CDR1 LGHNA, CDR2 YSLEER. V was cut by 2 bases and J by 0 bases, with 7 bases left in between. CDR3 sequence: CASSQRTPTNEKLFF. The CDR3 coding sequence is TGCGCCAGCAGCCAACGAACTCCAACTAATGAAAAACTGTTTTTT.

The chain carries TRBV9 and TRBJ1-3; D call uncertain. CDR1 and CDR2 from the germline V gene are SGDLS and YYNGEE. The CDR3 extends over 16 amino acids. Trimming removed 3 bases at V and 0 bases at J, with 13 bases between. The CDR3 DNA follows: TGTGCCAGCAGCGCCAGCCGACACAACTCTGGAAACACCATATATTTT. Translating it yields CASSASRHNSGNTIYF. Full variable domain (missing parts from reference TRBV9 and TRBJ1-3): DSGVTQTPKHLITATGQRVTLRCSPRSGDLSVYWYQQSLDQGLQFLIQYYNGEERAKGNILERFSAQQFPDLHSELNLSSLELGDSALYFCASSASRHNSGNTIYFGEGSWLTVV.